The clone carrying this T cell receptor beta chain was counted at least ten times. Its antigen is unidentified. Building of the TCR beta libraries involved iRepertoire HTBI primers and Arm-PCR of CDR3 regions. Original handling: Overall, samples carried roughly 60 TRBV and around 15 TRBJ segments. TCRdb passed the multiplex PCR reads through MiXCR, listing each CDR3 protein once. These V and J calls are TCRdb output, not the study's own analysis. In the table there are around 420,000 distinct CDR3 sequences, roughly 16% of which are singletons. The time point denotes: newly diagnosed GD, antithyroid drugs for less than 3 months. There was RNA extracted from PBMCs, and the TCR library was made from it. Trimming took off 7 bases at V and 5 bases at J, with 17 bases between the two ends. Germline loops: CDR1 LNHDA, CDR2 SQIVND (reference sequence). The CDR3 is 15 residues long. This sample was taken from a study of regulatory T cells in long-lasting Graves disease. On the study more broadly: Those Graves' patients who were newly diagnosed had been on antithyroid drugs under 3 months. Whole-study results and caveats: Persistent cases of Graves' showed reduced TCR diversity relative to newly diagnosed patients. The study found persistent patients shared more public clonotypes (2,741) than new patients (just over 950).

This clonotype originated in a female donor with Graves disease. V is TRBV19 and J is TRBJ2-2; D may be TRBD1 or TRBD2 (7 bases each). The material was peripheral blood mononuclear cells (PBMCs), obtained at new diagnosis, from a patient treated with antithyroid drugs. The CDR3 protein is CASNPQGRGTGELFF. The CDR3 DNA sequence: TGTGCCAGTAATCCACAGGGGAGGGGTACCGGGGAGCTGTTTTTT.